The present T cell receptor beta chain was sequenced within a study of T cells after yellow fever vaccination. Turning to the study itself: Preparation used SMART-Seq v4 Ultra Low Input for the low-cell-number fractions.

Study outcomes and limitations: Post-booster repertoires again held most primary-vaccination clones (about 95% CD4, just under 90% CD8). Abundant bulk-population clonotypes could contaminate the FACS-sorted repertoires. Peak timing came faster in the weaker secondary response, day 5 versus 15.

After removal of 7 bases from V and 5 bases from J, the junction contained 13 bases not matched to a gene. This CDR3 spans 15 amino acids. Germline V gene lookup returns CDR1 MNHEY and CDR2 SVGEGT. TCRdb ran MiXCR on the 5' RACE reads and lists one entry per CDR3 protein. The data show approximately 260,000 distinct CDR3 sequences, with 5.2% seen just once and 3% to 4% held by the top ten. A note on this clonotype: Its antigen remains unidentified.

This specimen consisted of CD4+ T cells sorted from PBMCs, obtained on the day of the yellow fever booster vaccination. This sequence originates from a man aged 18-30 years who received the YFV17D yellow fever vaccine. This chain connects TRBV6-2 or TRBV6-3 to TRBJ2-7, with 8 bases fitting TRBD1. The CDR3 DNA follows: TGTGCCAGCACCCGGACAGGGCCCCCTTCTGACGAGCAGTACTTC. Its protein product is CASTRTGPPSDEQYF.